This T cell receptor (beta chain) emerged from a study of cytomegalovirus exposure and HLA in healthy donors. The study, taken as a whole, reports: The study listed 150 to 200 cytomegalovirus-associated TCR beta chains. Subsequent analysis showed first-cohort TCR clusters tending to co-occur in 120 validation repertoires. A few CMV-associated chains were confirmed in vitro to be specific for CMV antigens. Rarity held for most TCR sequences, but there were some public TCRs that occurred in many donors.

Some clones are missing from TCRdb's copy, which holds only in-frame ones; the method was immunoSEQ multiplex PCR. The sample yields about 280,000 clones, roughly 90% seen once. As regards this clone: Antigen unknown.

The ends lost 6 bases at V and 6 bases at J; junction bases unmatched: 5. CDR3 length equals 14 residues. Germline V lookup: CDR1 MNHNS, CDR2 SASEGT. The V gene is TRBV6-1, the J gene TRBJ1-6; 7 nucleotides line up with TRBD1. The sequence was collected from a woman aged 18-29 years in good health and CMV-seronegative. The material sequenced was PBMCs. The CDR3 DNA sequence: TGTGCCAGCAGGGAGGGACAGTCTAATTCACCCCTCCACTTT. It specifies CASREGQSNSPLHF.